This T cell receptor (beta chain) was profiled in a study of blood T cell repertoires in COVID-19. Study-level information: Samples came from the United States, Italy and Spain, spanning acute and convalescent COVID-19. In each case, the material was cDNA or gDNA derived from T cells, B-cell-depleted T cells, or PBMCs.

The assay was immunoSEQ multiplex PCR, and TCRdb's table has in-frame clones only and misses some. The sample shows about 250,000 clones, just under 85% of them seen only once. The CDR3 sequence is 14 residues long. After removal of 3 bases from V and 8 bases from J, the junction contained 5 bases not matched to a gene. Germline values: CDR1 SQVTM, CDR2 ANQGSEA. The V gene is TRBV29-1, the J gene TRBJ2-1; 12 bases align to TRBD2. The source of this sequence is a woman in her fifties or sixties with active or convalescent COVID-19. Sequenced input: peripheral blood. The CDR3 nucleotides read TGCAGCGTTGACGGACTAGCGGGATGGGATGAGCAGTTCTTC. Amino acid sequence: CSVDGLAGWDEQFF.